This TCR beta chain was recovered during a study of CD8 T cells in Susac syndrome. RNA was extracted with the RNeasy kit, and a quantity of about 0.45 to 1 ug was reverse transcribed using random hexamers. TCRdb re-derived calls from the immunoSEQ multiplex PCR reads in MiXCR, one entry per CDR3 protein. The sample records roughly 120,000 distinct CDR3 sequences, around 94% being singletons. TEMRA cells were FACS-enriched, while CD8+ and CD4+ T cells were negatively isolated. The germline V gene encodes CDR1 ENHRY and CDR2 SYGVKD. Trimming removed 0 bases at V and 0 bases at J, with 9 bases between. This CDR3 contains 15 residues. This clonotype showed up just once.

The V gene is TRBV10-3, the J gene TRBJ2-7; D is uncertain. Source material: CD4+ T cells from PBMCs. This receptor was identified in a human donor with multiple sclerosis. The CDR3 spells CAISESGQLSYEQYF. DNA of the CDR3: TGTGCCATCAGTGAGTCGGGTCAGCTCTCCTACGAGCAGTACTTC.